The present T cell receptor beta chain was sequenced within a study of CD8 T cells in ankylosing spondylitis. Remarks on this clonotype: Antigen: not known.

Findings and caveats of the study: A motif in TCR beta, a set of seven to nine highly homologous variants, appeared characteristic of ankylosing spondylitis blood.

Trimming took 7 bases from V and 6 from J, leaving 11 bases between them. The length of the CDR3 is 11 residues. Germline V lookup: CDR1 SQVTM, CDR2 ANQGSEA. Quantitative molecular-barcoded 5'-RACE generated the TCR beta libraries. TCRdb itself ran the 5' RACE reads through MiXCR, one entry per CDR3 protein. The table has around 340,000 distinct CDR3 sequences, approximately 20% seen once. The specimen sequenced was blood, either unsorted or a sorted T cell fraction (not recorded which). The TCR comes from a male donor with ankylosing spondylitis or in good health (not recorded which). The chain joins TRBV29-1 to TRBJ2-3; no definite D call. The CDR3 DNA reads as TGCAGCGCCCCCCTGGGGGATACGCAGTATTTT. Its protein is CSAPLGDTQYF.